These T cell receptor beta chains were read from a single sample in a study of shared clonotypes between healthy human individuals. Sequenced by immunoSEQ multiplex PCR; TCRdb stores in-frame clones only, minus some. The sample carries about 2.4 million clones, over 85% recorded once. The sequenced sample was naive CD4+ T cells sorted from blood. Source of these receptors: a man younger than 30 in good health. Each CDR3 is given with its conserved first and last residue. A D gene is named only where the DNA matches it firmly. The size of a clone is reported for some rows only, either as once, few or many, or as a class for expanded clones.

v_call	d_call	clone_size	j_call	cdr3_nt	cdr3_aa
TRBV5-3	NA	NA	TRBJ1-1	TGTGCCAGAAGCTTGTGGGTCAGGGGTGAAACTGAAGCTTTCTTT	CARSLWVRGETEAFF
TRBV7-8	TRBD1	NA	TRBJ2-2	TGTGCCAGCAGCGTTTCAGGGGGCCCGAACACCGGGGAGCTGTTTTTT	CASSVSGGPNTGELFF
TRBV7-9	TRBD1	NA	TRBJ1-4	TGTGCCAGCAGCTCCGGGACTTTAGGGGGCAATGAAAAACTGTTTTTT	CASSSGTLGGNEKLFF
TRBV5-4	NA	NA	TRBJ1-1	TGTGCCAGCAGCCACCGGGCCAGGGGAGCCACTGAAGCTTTCTTT	CASSHRARGATEAFF
TRBV6-5	TRBD1	NA	TRBJ2-7	TGTGCCAGCAGTTACCGGGACAGGGGGCTCTACGAGCAGTACTTC	CASSYRDRGLYEQYF
TRBV5-1	NA	NA	TRBJ2-1	TGCGCCAGCAGCTTCGAGTCGGCTCAGTACAATGAGCAGTTCTTC	CASSFESAQYNEQFF
TRBV5-4	TRBD1	once	TRBJ1-2	TGTGCCAGCAGCCTCGGACAGGAGTATGGCTACACCTTC	CASSLGQEYGYTF
TRBV2	TRBD1	once	TRBJ2-7	TGTGCCAGCAGTGAATCGACAGGGCCCTACTACGAGCAGTACTTC	CASSESTGPYYEQYF
TRBV28	NA	NA	TRBJ2-1	TGTGCCAGCAGTGACGGGGGCTCCTACAATGAGCAGTTCTTC	CASSDGGSYNEQFF
TRBV23-1	NA	NA	TRBJ2-7	TGCGCCAGCAGTCACTCCCAGGGACGGCCCTACGAGCAGTACTTC	CASSHSQGRPYEQYF
TRBV5-4	NA	NA	TRBJ2-5	TGTGCCAGCAGCTTAGACCAAGCCTCTAACCAAGAGACCCAGTACTTC	CASSLDQASNQETQYF
TRBV9	TRBD1	NA	TRBJ1-2	TGTGCCAGCAGCGTAGGACAGGGCAACTATGGCTACACCTTC	CASSVGQGNYGYTF
TRBV27	TRBD1	NA	TRBJ1-2	TGTGCCAGCAGTTCGGGAGGGGGCGATGTCTATGGCTACACCTTC	CASSSGGGDVYGYTF
TRBV30	TRBD1	NA	TRBJ1-6	TGTGCCTGGAGTGTACGACAGGGGGGATATTCACCCCTCCACTTT	CAWSVRQGGYSPLHF
TRBV18	NA	NA	TRBJ1-6	TGTGCCAGCTCACCACCGGGACAATCGTATAATTCACCCCTCCACTTT	CASSPPGQSYNSPLHF
TRBV30	TRBD1	NA	TRBJ1-4	TGTGCCTGGAGTGAAGGACAGGGTAATGAAAAACTGTTTTTT	CAWSEGQGNEKLFF
TRBV19	TRBD1	NA	TRBJ1-5	TGTGCCAGTATCCCCCAGGGGGCCGGCAATCAGCCCCAGCATTTT	CASIPQGAGNQPQHF
TRBV18	NA	NA	TRBJ2-4	TGTGCCAGCTCACAGGTCGAGCCAGCCAAAAACATTCAGTACTTC	CASSQVEPAKNIQYF
TRBV28	TRBD1	NA	TRBJ2-7	TGTGCCAGCAGTTCGCCGGGACAGGGGGCCTACGAGCAGTACTTC	CASSSPGQGAYEQYF
TRBV7-6	NA	NA	TRBJ2-1	TGTGCCAGCAGCTTACTCGGGGGCAATGAGCAGTTCTTC	CASSLLGGNEQFF
TRBV5-1	NA	NA	TRBJ1-6	TGCGCCAGCAGCGGAACTTCGACAGGTTATAATTCACCCCTCCACTTT	CASSGTSTGYNSPLHF
TRBV4-3	NA	once	TRBJ2-3	TGCGCCAGCAGCCAAGAGGGGTGGAGCACAGATACGCAGTATTTT	CASSQEGWSTDTQYF
TRBV6-1	TRBD2	NA	TRBJ2-7	TGTGCCAGCAGAGGACTAGCGGTTACCTACGAGCAGTACTTC	CASRGLAVTYEQYF
TRBV25-1	NA	NA	TRBJ2-1	TGTGCCAGCAGTGAATGGGCAGGGTCCAATGAGCAGTTCTTC	CASSEWAGSNEQFF
TRBV18	TRBD1	NA	TRBJ1-2	TGTGCCAGCTCACCACAGGGGGCAAATGGCTACACCTTC	CASSPQGANGYTF
TRBV7-2	NA	NA	TRBJ2-7	TGTGCCAGCAGCTTCGTCGGGTCGAGCGTCGAGCAGTACTTC	CASSFVGSSVEQYF
TRBV6-5	NA	NA	TRBJ2-5	TGTGCCAGCAGTTACGGTCCAGGGATGGAGACCCAGTACTTC	CASSYGPGMETQYF
TRBV30	TRBD1	NA	TRBJ1-1	TGTGCCTGGATGGGGACAGGGTTCCCGAAAACTGAAGCTTTCTTT	CAWMGTGFPKTEAFF
TRBV5-1	NA	NA	TRBJ2-7	TGCGCCAGCAGCTTGGAGGCCACCGCCTTAATTTACGAGCAGTACTTC	CASSLEATALIYEQYF
TRBV27	TRBD1	NA	TRBJ1-6	TGTGCCAGCAGTTTTAGGACAGGGGGGAATAATTCACCCCTCCACTTT	CASSFRTGGNNSPLHF
TRBV5-4	TRBD2	NA	TRBJ2-3	TGTGCCAGCAGCCTGGGGACTAGCGGGACTAGCGATACGCAGTATTTT	CASSLGTSGTSDTQYF
TRBV5-1	NA	NA	TRBJ2-2	TGCGCCAGCAGCTTGGGGTACGCTGGGGAGCTGTTTTTT	CASSLGYAGELFF
TRBV5-7	NA	NA	TRBJ1-5	TGTGCCAGCAGCTTGGAGGATCAGCCCCAGCATTTT	CASSLEDQPQHF
TRBV11-2	TRBD1	NA	TRBJ2-7	TGTGCCAGCAGCTTAAGAAGGGGCGGACAGGGATCCCACGAGCAGTACTTC	CASSLRRGGQGSHEQYF
TRBV28	NA	NA	TRBJ1-4	TGTGCCAGCAGTTCCGGCACAGGCCGCGCAGCTAATGAAAAACTGTTTTTT	CASSSGTGRAANEKLFF
TRBV6-1	TRBD1	NA	TRBJ1-3	TGTGCCAGCAGTGGGCTCCGACAGGGGGCTTTTGGAAACACCATATATTTT	CASSGLRQGAFGNTIYF
TRBV10-1	NA	NA	TRBJ2-7	TGCGCCAGCATCTTAGAGACAGGACCCCCCTACGAGCAGTACTTC	CASILETGPPYEQYF
TRBV2	TRBD2	NA	TRBJ2-1	TGTGCCAGCAGTGAAGACCTAGCGGGAGCCTACAATGAGCAGTTCTTC	CASSEDLAGAYNEQFF
TRBV2	TRBD2	NA	TRBJ2-1	TGTGCCAGCAGTGTACTAGCGGGAGGAGGGCAGTTCTTC	CASSVLAGGGQFF
TRBV10-3	NA	NA	TRBJ1-6	TGTGCCATCAGTGATCTGTATTCTAATTCACCCCTCCACTTT	CAISDLYSNSPLHF
TRBV7-9	NA	NA	TRBJ2-7	TGTGCCAGCAGCTTAGGGACGGGTCCCTACGAGCAGTACTTC	CASSLGTGPYEQYF
TRBV6-4	NA	once	TRBJ2-7	TGTGCCAGCACGGGCAGCCCCTACGAGCAGTACTTC	CASTGSPYEQYF
TRBV30	NA	few	TRBJ1-2	TGTGCCTGGAGCCGGCCGGCGGGTTTCTATGGCTACACCTTC	CAWSRPAGFYGYTF
TRBV30	TRBD2	NA	TRBJ2-5	TGTGCCTGGAGTGTGGGACTAGCGTACCGGACCCAGTACTTC	CAWSVGLAYRTQYF
TRBV4-1	TRBD1	NA	TRBJ2-1	TGCGCCAGCAGCCAGGGACAGGTTTTTGGCAATGAGCAGTTCTTC	CASSQGQVFGNEQFF
TRBV7-6	TRBD2	few	TRBJ2-5	TGTGCCAGCAGCTTAGTAGCTAGCGGCCTATACCAAGAGACCCAGTACTTC	CASSLVASGLYQETQYF
TRBV28	TRBD1	NA	TRBJ1-4	TGTGCCAGCAGACCCTGGGGGACAGGGGTTGAAAAACTGTTTTTT	CASRPWGTGVEKLFF
TRBV7-2	TRBD1	once	TRBJ2-5	TGTGCCAGCAGCCTCGGACAGGGGAAAGAGACCCAGTACTTC	CASSLGQGKETQYF
TRBV2	NA	NA	TRBJ2-1	TGTGCCAGCAGCTCCTACAATGAGCAGTTCTTC	CASSSYNEQFF
TRBV6-5	NA	NA	TRBJ1-2	TGTGCCAGCAAGGTTGTTGAACGGAACTATGGCTACACCTTC	CASKVVERNYGYTF
TRBV5-4	NA	NA	TRBJ2-7	TGTGCCAGCAGCTTGAAGGGTCCAAGATACGAGCAGTACTTC	CASSLKGPRYEQYF
TRBV27	NA	few	TRBJ1-4	TGTGCCAGCAGTCTCATCGCCCCCAATGAAAAACTGTTTTTT	CASSLIAPNEKLFF